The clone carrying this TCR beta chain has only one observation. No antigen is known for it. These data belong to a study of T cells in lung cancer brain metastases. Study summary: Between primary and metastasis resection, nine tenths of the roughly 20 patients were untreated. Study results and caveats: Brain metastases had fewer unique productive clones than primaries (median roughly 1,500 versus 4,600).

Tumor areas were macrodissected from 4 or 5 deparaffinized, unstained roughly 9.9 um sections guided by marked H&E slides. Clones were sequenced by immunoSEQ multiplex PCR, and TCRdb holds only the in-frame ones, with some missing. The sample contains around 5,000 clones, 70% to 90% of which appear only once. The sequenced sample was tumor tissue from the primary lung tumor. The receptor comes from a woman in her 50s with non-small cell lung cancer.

CDR3 DNA sequence: TGTGCCAGCAGCTTGGTGGAGACCCAGTACTTC. Translated: CASSLVETQYF. This chain joins TRBV5-4 and TRBJ2-5; D is undetermined. V lost 0 bases and J 5 bases, leaving 2 bases between the germline ends. The CDR3 has 11 residues. Germline-derived CDR1 and CDR2 are SGHNT and YYREEE (reference sequence).